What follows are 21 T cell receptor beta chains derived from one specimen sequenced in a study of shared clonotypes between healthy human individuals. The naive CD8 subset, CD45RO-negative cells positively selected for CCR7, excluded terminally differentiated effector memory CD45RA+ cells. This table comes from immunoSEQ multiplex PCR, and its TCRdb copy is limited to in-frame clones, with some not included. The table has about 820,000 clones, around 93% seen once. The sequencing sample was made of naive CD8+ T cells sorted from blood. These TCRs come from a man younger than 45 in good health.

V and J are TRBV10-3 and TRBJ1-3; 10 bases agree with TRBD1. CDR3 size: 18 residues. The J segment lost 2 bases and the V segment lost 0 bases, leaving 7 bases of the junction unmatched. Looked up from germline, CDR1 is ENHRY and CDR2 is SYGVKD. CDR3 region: CAISESTEGTGAGNTIYF. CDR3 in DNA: TGTGCCATCAGTGAGTCAACAGAGGGGACAGGGGCTGGAAACACCATATATTTT.

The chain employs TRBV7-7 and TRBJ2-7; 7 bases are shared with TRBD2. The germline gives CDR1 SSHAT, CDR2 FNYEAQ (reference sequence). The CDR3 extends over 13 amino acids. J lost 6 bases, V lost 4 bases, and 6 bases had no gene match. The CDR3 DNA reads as TGTGCCAGCAGCTCCCCCGGGGGGAGCGAGCAGTACTTC. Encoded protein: CASSSPGGSEQYF.

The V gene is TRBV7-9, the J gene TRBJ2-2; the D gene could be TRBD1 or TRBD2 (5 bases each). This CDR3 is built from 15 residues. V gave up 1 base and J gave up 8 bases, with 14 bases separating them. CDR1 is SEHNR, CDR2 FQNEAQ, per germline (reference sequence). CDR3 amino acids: CASSLGGTGSGELFF. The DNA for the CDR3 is TGTGCCAGCAGCTTAGGTGGGACCGGAAGTGGGGAGCTGTTTTTT. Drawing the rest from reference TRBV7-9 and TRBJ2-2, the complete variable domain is DTGVSQNPRHKITKRGQNVTFRCDPISEHNRLYWYRQTLGQGPEFLTYFQNEAQLEKSRLLSDRFSAERPKGSFSTLEIQRTEQGDSAMYLCASSLGGTGSGELFFGEGSRLTVL.

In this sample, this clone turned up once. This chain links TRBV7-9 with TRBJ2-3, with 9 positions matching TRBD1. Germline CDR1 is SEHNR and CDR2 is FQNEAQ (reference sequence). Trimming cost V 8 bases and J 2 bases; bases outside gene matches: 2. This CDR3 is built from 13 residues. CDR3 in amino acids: CASRDRDTDTQYF. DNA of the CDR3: TGTGCCAGCCGGGACAGGGACACAGATACGCAGTATTTT.

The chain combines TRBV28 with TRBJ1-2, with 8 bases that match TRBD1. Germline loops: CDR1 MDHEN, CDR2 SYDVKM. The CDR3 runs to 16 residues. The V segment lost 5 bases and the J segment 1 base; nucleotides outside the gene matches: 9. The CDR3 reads CASSRRTGTSNYGYTF. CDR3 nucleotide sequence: TGTGCCAGCAGTCGTCGGACAGGGACCAGTAACTATGGCTACACCTTC.

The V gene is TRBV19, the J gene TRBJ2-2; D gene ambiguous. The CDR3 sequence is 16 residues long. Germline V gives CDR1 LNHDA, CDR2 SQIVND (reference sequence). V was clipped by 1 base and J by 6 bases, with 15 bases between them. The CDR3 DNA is TGTGCCAGTAGTATAGCCCCTAGAGGTTTCGCCGGGGAGCTGTTTTTT. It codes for CASSIAPRGFAGELFF. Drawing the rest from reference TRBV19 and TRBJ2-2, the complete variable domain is DGGITQSPKYLFRKEGQNVTLSCEQNLNHDAMYWYRQDPGQGLRLIYYSQIVNDFQKGDIAEGYSVSREKKESFPLTVTSAQKNPTAFYLCASSIAPRGFAGELFFGEGSRLTVL.

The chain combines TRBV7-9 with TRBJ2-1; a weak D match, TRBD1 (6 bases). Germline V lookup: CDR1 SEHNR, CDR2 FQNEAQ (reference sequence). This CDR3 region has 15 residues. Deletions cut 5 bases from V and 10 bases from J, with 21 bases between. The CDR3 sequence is CASSTQGASPWEQFF. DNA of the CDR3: TGTGCCAGCAGCACACAGGGAGCCAGCCCGTGGGAGCAGTTCTTC.

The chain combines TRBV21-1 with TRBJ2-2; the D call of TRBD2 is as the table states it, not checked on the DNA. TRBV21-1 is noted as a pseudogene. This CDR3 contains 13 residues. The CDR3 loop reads CASSKALTGELFF. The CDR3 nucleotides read TGTGCCAGCAGCAAAGCACTTACCGGGGAGCTGTTTTTT.

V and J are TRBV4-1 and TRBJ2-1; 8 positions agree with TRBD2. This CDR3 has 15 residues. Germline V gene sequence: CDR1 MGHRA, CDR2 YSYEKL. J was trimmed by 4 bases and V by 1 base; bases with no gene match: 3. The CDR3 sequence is CASSQVSSGYNEQFF. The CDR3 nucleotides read TGCGCCAGCAGCCAAGTATCTAGCGGGTACAATGAGCAGTTCTTC.

CDR3 protein: CASSPAGGYYNEQFF. The DNA for the CDR3 is TGTGCCAGCAGCCCAGCGGGAGGGTATTACAATGAGCAGTTCTTC. This sequence joins TRBV7-9 and TRBJ2-1, with 10 bases identical to TRBD2. The V segment lost 5 bases and the J segment 4 bases; nucleotides outside the gene matches: 5. Germline CDR1 is SEHNR and CDR2 is FQNEAQ (reference sequence). This CDR3 comprises 15 residues.

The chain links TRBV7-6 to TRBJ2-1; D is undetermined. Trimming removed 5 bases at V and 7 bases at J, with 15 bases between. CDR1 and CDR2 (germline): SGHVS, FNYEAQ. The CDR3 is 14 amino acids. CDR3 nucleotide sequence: TGTGCCAGCAGCCTCCGGATAGGAACGAATGAGCAGTTCTTC. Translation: CASSLRIGTNEQFF.

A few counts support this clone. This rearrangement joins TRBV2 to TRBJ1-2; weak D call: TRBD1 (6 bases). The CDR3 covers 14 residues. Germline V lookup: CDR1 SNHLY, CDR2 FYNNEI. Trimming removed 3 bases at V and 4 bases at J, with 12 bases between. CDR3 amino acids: CASSEGRGPYGYTF. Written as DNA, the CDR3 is TGTGCCAGCAGTGAGGGCAGGGGACCCTATGGCTACACCTTC.

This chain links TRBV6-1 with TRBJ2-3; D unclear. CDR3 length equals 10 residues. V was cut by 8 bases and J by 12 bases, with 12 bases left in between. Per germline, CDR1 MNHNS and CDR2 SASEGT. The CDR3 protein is CASAGQCQYF. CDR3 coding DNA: TGTGCCAGCGCTGGGCAATGCCAGTATTTT.

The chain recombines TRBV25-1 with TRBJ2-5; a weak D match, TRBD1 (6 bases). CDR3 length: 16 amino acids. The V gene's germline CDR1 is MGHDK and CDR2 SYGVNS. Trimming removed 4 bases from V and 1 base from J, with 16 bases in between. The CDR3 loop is CASSGLQRQAQETQYF. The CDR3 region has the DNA TGTGCCAGCAGTGGCCTACAGCGACAGGCCCAAGAGACCCAGTACTTC.

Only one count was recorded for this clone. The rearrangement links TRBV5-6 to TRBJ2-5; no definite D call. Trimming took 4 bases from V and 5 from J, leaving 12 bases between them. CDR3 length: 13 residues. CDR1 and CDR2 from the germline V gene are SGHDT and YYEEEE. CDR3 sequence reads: CASSLSPHETQYF. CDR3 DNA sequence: TGTGCCAGCAGCCTGTCCCCGCACGAGACCCAGTACTTC.

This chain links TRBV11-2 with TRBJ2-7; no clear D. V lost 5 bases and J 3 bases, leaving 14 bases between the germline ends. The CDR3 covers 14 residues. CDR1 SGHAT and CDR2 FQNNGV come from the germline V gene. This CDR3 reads CASSVVDRSYEQYF. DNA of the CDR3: TGTGCCAGCAGCGTAGTAGACCGGAGCTACGAGCAGTACTTC. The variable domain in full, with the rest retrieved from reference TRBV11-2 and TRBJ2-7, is EAGVAQSPRYKIIEKRQSVAFWCNPISGHATLYWYQQILGQGPKLLIQFQNNGVVDDSQLPKDRFSAERLKGVDSTLKIQPAKLEDSAVYLCASSVVDRSYEQYFGPGTRLTVT.

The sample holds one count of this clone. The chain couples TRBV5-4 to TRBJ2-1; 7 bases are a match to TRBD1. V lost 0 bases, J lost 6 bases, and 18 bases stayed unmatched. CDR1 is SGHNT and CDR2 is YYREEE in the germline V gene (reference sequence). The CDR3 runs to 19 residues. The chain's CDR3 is CASSLGPKQGNPSGNEQFF. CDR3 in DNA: TGTGCCAGCAGCTTGGGGCCCAAACAGGGGAACCCCTCAGGCAATGAGCAGTTCTTC.

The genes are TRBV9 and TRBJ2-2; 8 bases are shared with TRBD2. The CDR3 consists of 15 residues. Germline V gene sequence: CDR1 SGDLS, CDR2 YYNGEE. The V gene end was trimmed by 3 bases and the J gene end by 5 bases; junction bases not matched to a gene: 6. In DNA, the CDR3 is TGTGCCAGCAGCGCCAGCAGCGGGAGTACCGGGGAGCTGTTTTTT. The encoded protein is CASSASSGSTGELFF.

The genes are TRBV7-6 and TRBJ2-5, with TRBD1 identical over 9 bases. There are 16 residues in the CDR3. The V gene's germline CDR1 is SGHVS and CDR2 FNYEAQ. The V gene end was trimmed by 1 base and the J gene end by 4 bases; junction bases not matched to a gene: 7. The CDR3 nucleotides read TGTGCCAGCAGCTTAGATATAGGGACAGGGTCAGAGACCCAGTACTTC. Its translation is CASSLDIGTGSETQYF.

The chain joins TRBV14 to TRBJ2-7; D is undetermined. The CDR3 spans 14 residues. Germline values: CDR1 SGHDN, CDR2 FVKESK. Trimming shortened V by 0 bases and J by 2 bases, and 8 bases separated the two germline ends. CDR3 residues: CASSQENNPYEQYF. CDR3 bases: TGTGCCAGCAGCCAAGAGAATAATCCCTACGAGCAGTACTTC.

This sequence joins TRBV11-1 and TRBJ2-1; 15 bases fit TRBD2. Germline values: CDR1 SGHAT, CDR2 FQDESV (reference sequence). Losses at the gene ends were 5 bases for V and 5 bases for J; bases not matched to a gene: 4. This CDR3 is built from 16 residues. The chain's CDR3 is CASSARTSGRDNEQFF. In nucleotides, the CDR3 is TGTGCCAGCAGCGCCAGGACTAGCGGGAGGGACAATGAGCAGTTCTTC.